Each of the 22 T cell receptor beta chains below was sequenced from the same sample in a study of cytomegalovirus exposure and HLA in healthy donors. Primers included in the PCR were 60 Vbeta and 13 Jbeta primers. Assay: immunoSEQ multiplex PCR; the TCRdb copy retains only in-frame clones and omits some. The sample has approximately 110,000 clones, roughly 80% seen once. The specimen sequenced was PBMCs. These receptors all come from a woman aged 40-49 years in good health and CMV-seropositive.

The J gene is TRBJ2-7, the V gene TRBV28; 9 nucleotides match TRBD1. V lost 1 base, J lost 7 bases, and 8 bases stayed unmatched. This CDR3 has 15 residues. Germline CDR1 and CDR2: MDHEN and SYDVKM. The CDR3 DNA reads as TGTGCCAGCAGTTTATTCAGGGACAGGGCCGGTGAGCAGTACTTC. Translated, it gives CASSLFRDRAGEQYF.

As concerns this clone: The sample contains more than one DNA sequence encoding this CDR3. This sequence joins TRBV28 and TRBJ1-5; 7 bases map to TRBD1. J lost 6 bases, V lost 9 bases, and 11 bases had no gene match. This CDR3 region has 14 residues. Germline-derived CDR1 and CDR2 are MDHEN and SYDVKM. The CDR3 sequence: CASSGTEVGQPQHF. The CDR3 nucleotides are TGTGCCAGTAGTGGGACAGAAGTAGGTCAGCCCCAGCATTTT.

Here the CDR3 reads CASTARGVTEAFF. CDR3 in DNA: TGTGCCAGTACGGCCAGGGGTGTTACTGAAGCTTTCTTT. The rearrangement links TRBV19 to TRBJ1-1; weak D call: TRBD1 (6 bases). CDR1 is LNHDA, CDR2 SQIVND, per germline (reference sequence). Trimming left V 7 bases short and J 5 bases short, with 14 bases between. There are 13 residues in the CDR3. The variable domain in full, with the rest retrieved from reference TRBV19 and TRBJ1-1, is DGGITQSPKYLFRKEGQNVTLSCEQNLNHDAMYWYRQDPGQGLRLIYYSQIVNDFQKGDIAEGYSVSREKKESFPLTVTSAQKNPTAFYLCASTARGVTEAFFGQGTRLTVV.

This sequence joins TRBV27 and TRBJ2-5; D is uncertain. V was trimmed by 4 bases and J by 3 bases, leaving 12 bases between them. The CDR3 runs 14 residues. Germline V gene data show CDR1 as MNHEY and CDR2 as SMNVEV (reference sequence). The CDR3: CASSWSNLKETQYF. The CDR3, as DNA: TGTGCCAGCAGTTGGTCTAACCTAAAAGAGACCCAGTACTTC.

V gene TRBV10-2 combines with J gene TRBJ2-1; no definite D call. The CDR3 runs to 16 residues. Germline CDR1 and CDR2: WSHSY and SAAADI. V was trimmed by 3 bases and J by 0 bases, leaving 12 bases between them. The CDR3 coding sequence is TGCGCCAGCAGTGATTACGCGGCCAGCTCCTACAATGAGCAGTTCTTC. It encodes CASSDYAASSYNEQFF.

CDR3 loop: CASSYSGGDSNQPQHF. In DNA form, the CDR3 reads TGTGCCAGCAGTTACTCGGGAGGTGATAGCAATCAGCCCCAGCATTTT. The chain joins TRBV6-5 to TRBJ1-5; D not certain. The germline V gene has CDR1 MNHEY and CDR2 SVGAGI. The V end was cut by 0 bases, the J end by 0 bases, with 9 bases between. The CDR3 contains 16 residues.

This sequence joins TRBV5-4 and TRBJ2-4, with TRBD1 matching 7 bases. J lost 0 bases, V lost 3 bases, and 3 bases had no gene match. Germline lookup yields CDR1 SGHNT and CDR2 YYREEE (reference sequence). CDR3 length equals 15 residues. CDR3 sequence reads: CASSSGTEAKNIQYF. The CDR3 DNA is TGTGCCAGCAGCTCCGGGACAGAAGCCAAAAACATTCAGTACTTC.

The chain combines TRBV5-4 with TRBJ2-5, with unresolved D. The V end was cut by 4 bases, the J end by 4 bases, with 14 bases between. Germline assignment: CDR1 SGHNT and CDR2 YYREEE (reference sequence). This CDR3 contains 14 residues. The CDR3 coding sequence is TGTGCCAGCAGCCAAGCTAGGCCAGCAGAGACCCAGTACTTC. Amino acid sequence: CASSQARPAETQYF.

The V and J genes are TRBV19 and TRBJ2-1; D gene ambiguous. Germline V gives CDR1 LNHDA, CDR2 SQIVND (reference sequence). The CDR3 has 15 residues. The V end was cut by 3 bases, the J end by 0 bases, with 9 bases between. DNA for the CDR3: TGTGCCAGTAGTATGTCCGGTAGCTCCTACAATGAGCAGTTCTTC. Its translation: CASSMSGSSYNEQFF. Looking up the rest from reference TRBV19 and TRBJ2-1 gives the full variable domain: DGGITQSPKYLFRKEGQNVTLSCEQNLNHDAMYWYRQDPGQGLRLIYYSQIVNDFQKGDIAEGYSVSREKKESFPLTVTSAQKNPTAFYLCASSMSGSSYNEQFFGPGTRLTVL.

The chain is built from TRBV28 and TRBJ2-3; D may be TRBD2 (6 bases). From germline, CDR1 is MDHEN and CDR2 SYDVKM. Trimming left V 6 bases short and J 0 bases short, with 16 bases between. The CDR3 consists of 16 residues. The CDR3: CASSPGLAASTDTQYF. The CDR3 DNA follows: TGTGCCAGCAGCCCCGGGTTAGCGGCTAGCACAGATACGCAGTATTTT.

A few counts support this clone. CDR3 residues: CSVATGGFYGYTF. Here the CDR3 DNA reads TGCAGCGTTGCGACAGGGGGGTTCTATGGCTACACCTTC. The chain combines TRBV29-1 with TRBJ1-2, with 9 bases fitting TRBD1. V lost 4 bases to trimming and J lost 4 bases; unmatched junction nucleotides: 4. CDR1 and CDR2 from the germline V gene are SQVTM and ANQGSEA. The CDR3 is made up of 13 amino acids.

This rearrangement joins TRBV5-1 to TRBJ2-4; 10 positions match TRBD2. The CDR3 consists of 14 residues. The germline V gene encodes CDR1 SGHRS and CDR2 YFSETQ. V gave up 4 bases and J gave up 8 bases; unmatched junction bases: 6. Here the CDR3 reads CASSPSGGGDIQYF. The CDR3 bases are TGCGCCAGCAGCCCTAGCGGGGGCGGGGACATTCAGTACTTC.

This clone has just one count. V is TRBV7-9 and J is TRBJ2-1; 9 nucleotides match TRBD1. Unmatched junction bases numbered 8, after V lost 4 bases and J lost 4 bases. Per germline, CDR1 SEHNR and CDR2 FQNEAQ (reference sequence). The CDR3 covers 16 residues. This CDR3 reads CASSSPTGGRYNEQFF. As DNA, the CDR3 is TGTGCCAGCAGCTCCCCGACAGGGGGTAGGTACAATGAGCAGTTCTTC.

The genes are TRBV28 and TRBJ2-1, with 9 bases lining up with TRBD2. The CDR3 loop spans 15 amino acids. From germline, CDR1 is MDHEN and CDR2 SYDVKM. The ends lost 3 bases at V and 8 bases at J; junction bases unmatched: 8. CDR3 nucleotide sequence: TGTGCCAGCAGTTTTAGCGGGAGTGGGGTCTATGAGCAGTTCTTC. Encoded protein: CASSFSGSGVYEQFF.

The chain combines TRBV28 with TRBJ1-5; D is ambiguous. The CDR3 runs to 14 residues. Trimming pared 2 bases from V and 7 bases from J, leaving 12 bases between. Looked up from germline, CDR1 is MDHEN and CDR2 is SYDVKM. CDR3 residues: CASSLRVGGQPQHF. CDR3 in DNA: TGTGCCAGCAGTTTAAGGGTCGGAGGCCAGCCCCAGCATTTT.

The rearrangement links TRBV2 to TRBJ2-5; D is perhaps TRBD2 (6 bases). Germline assignment: CDR1 SNHLY and CDR2 FYNNEI. The CDR3 runs 12 residues. Trimming stripped 8 bases from V and 4 bases from J, with 11 bases between. In DNA, the CDR3 is TGTGCCAGCTCGGGGGTTGCAGAGACCCAGTACTTC. Protein product: CASSGVAETQYF.

The gene calls are TRBV11-3 and TRBJ2-2; 8 positions match TRBD2. Germline assignment: CDR1 SGHNT and CDR2 YENEEA. CDR3 size: 16 residues. V lost 7 bases and J lost 5; bases outside the gene matches: 12. The CDR3 loop reads CASIRELAARTGELFF. The DNA of the CDR3 is TGTGCCAGCATAAGGGAACTAGCGGCTCGAACCGGGGAGCTGTTTTTT. The full variable domain, its missing parts supplied by reference TRBV11-3 and TRBJ2-2, is EAGVVQSPRYKIIEKKQPVAFWCNPISGHNTLYWYLQNLGQGPELLIRYENEEAVDDSQLPKDRFSAERLKGVDSTLKIQPAELGDSAVYLCASIRELAARTGELFFGEGSRLTVL.

CDR3 residues: CASSHGQINQPQHF. DNA for the CDR3: TGTGCCAGCTCACACGGACAGATCAATCAGCCCCAGCATTTT. The V and J genes are TRBV18 and TRBJ1-5; D is possibly TRBD1 (6 bases). Trimming left V 4 bases short and J 3 bases short, with 10 bases between. This CDR3 is 14 amino acids long. Germline CDR1 is KGHSH and CDR2 is LQKENI.

The V call is TRBV4-2, the J call TRBJ1-2, with 9 positions matching TRBD1. The CDR3 loop spans 16 amino acids. The J segment lost 3 bases and the V segment lost 1 base, leaving 6 bases of the junction unmatched. Per the germline V gene, CDR1 is LGHNA and CDR2 is YNFKEQ. DNA for the CDR3: TGTGCCAGCAGCCAAGCGGGGACAGGGCTTGACTATGGCTACACCTTC. Protein sequence: CASSQAGTGLDYGYTF.

This chain joins TRBV6-1 and TRBJ1-1; D is undetermined. Per germline, CDR1 MNHNS and CDR2 SASEGT. Deletions cut 4 bases from V and 1 base from J, with 7 bases between. CDR3 length: 13 residues. The CDR3 sequence: CASSVNRNTEAFF. The CDR3 DNA reads TGTGCCAGCAGTGTTAACAGGAACACTGAAGCTTTCTTT.

CDR3 sequence (DNA): TGTGCCAGCAGCTTGGGAGGAGGAAAAGCTTTCTTT. Translation: CASSLGGGKAFF. V is TRBV5-6 and J is TRBJ1-1; D not certain. This CDR3 comprises 12 residues. Trimming left V 0 bases short and J 9 bases short, with 9 bases between. The V gene's germline CDR1 is SGHDT and CDR2 YYEEEE.

This clone has just one count. V and J are TRBV28 and TRBJ2-7; 8 bases are a match to TRBD1. The junction had 14 bases not matched to a gene; V was cut back by 4 bases and J by 6 bases. The CDR3 totals 16 residues. CDR1 is MDHEN and CDR2 is SYDVKM in the germline V gene. CDR3 loop: CASSSPSDRGHCEQYF. CDR3 DNA: TGTGCCAGCAGTTCCCCTAGTGACAGGGGACACTGCGAGCAGTACTTC.